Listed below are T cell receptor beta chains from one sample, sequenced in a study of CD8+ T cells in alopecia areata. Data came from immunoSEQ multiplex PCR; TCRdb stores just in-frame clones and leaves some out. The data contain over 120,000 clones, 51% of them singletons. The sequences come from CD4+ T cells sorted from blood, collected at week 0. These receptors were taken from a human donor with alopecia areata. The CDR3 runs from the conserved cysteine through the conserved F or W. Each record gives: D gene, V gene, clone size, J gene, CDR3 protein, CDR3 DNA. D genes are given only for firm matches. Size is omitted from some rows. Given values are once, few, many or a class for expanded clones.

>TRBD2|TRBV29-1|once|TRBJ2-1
CSVHTSGGYNEQFF
TGCAGCGTTCATACTAGCGGGGGATACAATGAGCAGTTCTTC
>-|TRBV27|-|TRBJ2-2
CASSRNREGTGELFF
TGTGCCAGCAGTAGAAACAGGGAGGGCACCGGGGAGCTGTTTTTT
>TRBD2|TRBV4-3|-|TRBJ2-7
CASSQDPTSGMYEQYF
TGCGCCAGCAGCCAAGATCCTACTAGCGGGATGTACGAGCAGTACTTC
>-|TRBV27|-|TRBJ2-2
CASSDHRSGGELFF
TGTGCCAGCAGTGACCACCGGAGCGGCGGGGAGCTGTTTTTT
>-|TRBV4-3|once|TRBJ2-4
CASGSLGEGIQYF
TGCGCCAGCGGATCGCTGGGGGAAGGCATTCAGTACTTC
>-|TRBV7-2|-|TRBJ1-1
CASSPQGGGGNTEAFF
TGTGCCAGCAGCCCTCAGGGTGGCGGGGGGAACACTGAAGCTTTCTTT
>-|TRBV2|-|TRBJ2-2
CASSGRRNTGELFF
TGTGCCAGCAGTGGGCGACGGAACACCGGGGAGCTGTTTTTT
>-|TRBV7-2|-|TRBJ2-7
CASSFRAAEQYF
TGTGCCAGCAGCTTCAGAGCCGCCGAGCAGTACTTC
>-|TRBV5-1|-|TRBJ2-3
CASSSLGDTQYF
TGCGCCAGCTCCTCGCTAGGGGATACGCAGTATTTT
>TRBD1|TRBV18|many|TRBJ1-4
CASSPVTGGNEKLFF
TGTGCCAGCTCACCGGTGACAGGGGGTAATGAAAAACTGTTTTTT
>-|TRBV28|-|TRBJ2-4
CASSRLAKNIQYF
TGTGCCAGCAGTCGTTTAGCCAAAAACATTCAGTACTTC
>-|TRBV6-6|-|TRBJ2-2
CASSYSAGATGELFF
TGTGCCAGCAGTTACTCAGCTGGCGCGACCGGGGAGCTGTTTTTT
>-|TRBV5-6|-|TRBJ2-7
CASSFPPGASEQYF
TGTGCCAGCAGCTTCCCTCCCGGAGCCAGCGAGCAGTACTTC
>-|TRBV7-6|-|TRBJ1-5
CASSLGQGANQPQHF
TGTGCCAGCAGCTTAGGGCAGGGAGCCAATCAGCCCCAGCATTTT
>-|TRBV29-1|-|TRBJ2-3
CSVEGGLRVSTDTQYF
TGCAGCGTTGAAGGGGGTCTGCGGGTTAGCACAGATACGCAGTATTTT
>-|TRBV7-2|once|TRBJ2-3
CASSLRVADTQYF
TGTGCCAGCAGCTTAAGGGTAGCGGATACGCAGTATTTT
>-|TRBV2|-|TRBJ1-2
CASLRVIWGYTF
TGTGCCAGTCTCAGGGTAATATGGGGCTACACCTTC
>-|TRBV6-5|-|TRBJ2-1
CASTQGGEQFF
TGTGCCAGCACTCAGGGCGGTGAGCAGTTCTTC
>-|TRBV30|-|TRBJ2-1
CAWSGPYYNEQFF
TGTGCCTGGTCCGGACCCTACTACAATGAGCAGTTCTTC
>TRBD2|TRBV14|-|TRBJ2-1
CASSQESGTGYEQFF
TGTGCCAGCAGCCAAGAAAGCGGGACGGGTTATGAGCAGTTCTTC
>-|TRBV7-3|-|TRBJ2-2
CASSLTPTGELFF
TGTGCCAGCAGCTTAACTCCGACCGGGGAGCTGTTTTTT
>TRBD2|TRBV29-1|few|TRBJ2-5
CSVVGLAARETQYF
TGCAGCGTCGTGGGACTAGCGGCCCGGGAGACCCAGTACTTC
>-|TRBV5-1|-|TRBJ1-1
CASSLGVGSKNTEAFF
TGCGCCAGCAGCTTGGGGGTCGGATCAAAGAACACTGAAGCTTTCTTT
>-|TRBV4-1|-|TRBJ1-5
CASSQGWGLGSNQPQHF
TGCGCCAGCAGCCAAGGGTGGGGGCTGGGAAGCAATCAGCCCCAGCATTTT
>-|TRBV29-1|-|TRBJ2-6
CSAEGLSGANVLTF
TGCAGCGCTGAGGGGCTCTCTGGGGCCAACGTCCTGACTTTC
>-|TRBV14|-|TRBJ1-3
CASSPAAGNTIYF
TGTGCCAGCAGCCCAGCCGCCGGAAACACCATATATTTT
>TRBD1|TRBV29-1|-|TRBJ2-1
CSAIRQGAYNEQFF
TGCAGCGCTATAAGACAGGGGGCCTACAATGAGCAGTTCTTC
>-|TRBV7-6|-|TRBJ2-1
CASSLFGKGYNEQFF
TGTGCCAGCAGCTTATTCGGGAAAGGGTACAATGAGCAGTTCTTC
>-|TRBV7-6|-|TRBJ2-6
CASSLTTGTGANVLTF
TGTGCCAGCAGCTTGACCACAGGGACTGGGGCCAACGTCCTGACTTTC
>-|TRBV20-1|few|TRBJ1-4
CSAQRQWELFF
TGCAGTGCCCAGAGACAGTGGGAACTGTTTTTT
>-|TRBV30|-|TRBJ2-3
CAWSEPDTQYF
TGTGCCTGGAGTGAGCCGGATACGCAGTATTTT
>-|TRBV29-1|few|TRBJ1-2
CSGSAANYGYTF
TGCAGCGGATCAGCGGCTAACTATGGCTACACCTTC
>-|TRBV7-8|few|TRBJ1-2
CASSLDVPYGYTF
TGTGCCAGCAGCTTAGATGTTCCCTATGGCTACACCTTC
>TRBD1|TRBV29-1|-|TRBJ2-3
CSVTPGRDRGQDTQYF
TGCAGCGTAACGCCTGGGAGGGACAGGGGGCAGGATACGCAGTATTTT
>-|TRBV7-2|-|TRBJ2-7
CASSRPAYEQYF
TGTGCCAGCAGCCGCCCTGCCTACGAGCAGTACTTC
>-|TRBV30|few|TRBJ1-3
CAWSVSLLSTGNTIYF
TGTGCCTGGAGTGTAAGTCTCCTCTCGACTGGAAACACCATATATTTT
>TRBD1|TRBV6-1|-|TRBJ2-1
CASSELRTGKSFF
TGTGCCAGCAGTGAACTGAGGACAGGGAAGTCGTTCTTC
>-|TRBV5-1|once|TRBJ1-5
CASSYSGLDNQPQHF
TGCGCCAGCAGCTATTCCGGGTTGGACAATCAGCCCCAGCATTTT
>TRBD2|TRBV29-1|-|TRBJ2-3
CSARSGDTDTQYF
TGCAGCGCCCGTAGCGGGGACACAGATACGCAGTATTTT
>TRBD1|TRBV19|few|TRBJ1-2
CASTPGQRDYGYTF
TGTGCCAGTACCCCGGGACAGAGGGACTATGGCTACACCTTC
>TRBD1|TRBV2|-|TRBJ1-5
CASGEPGQINQPQHF
TGTGCCAGCGGGGAACCGGGACAGATCAATCAGCCCCAGCATTTT
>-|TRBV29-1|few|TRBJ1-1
CSGRSGKGSTEAFF
TGCAGCGGGAGGTCAGGGAAAGGGAGCACTGAAGCTTTCTTT
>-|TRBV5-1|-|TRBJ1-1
CASSLEDSYTEAFF
TGCGCCAGCAGCTTGGAGGACAGCTACACTGAAGCTTTCTTT
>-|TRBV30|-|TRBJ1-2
CAGSQDYGYTF
TGTGCCGGCTCCCAGGACTATGGCTACACCTTC
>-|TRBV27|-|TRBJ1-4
CASSLESGDEKLFF
TGTGCCAGCAGTTTAGAATCCGGGGATGAAAAACTGTTTTTT
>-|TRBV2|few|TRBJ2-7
CASSGDRFDEQYF
TGTGCCAGCAGCGGAGACAGATTCGACGAGCAGTACTTC
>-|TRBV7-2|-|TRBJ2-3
CASSPRLGTDTQYF
TGTGCCAGCAGCCCCCGGTTGGGCACAGATACGCAGTATTTT
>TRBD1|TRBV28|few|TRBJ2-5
CASTDLNRGRQTQYF
TGTGCCAGCACCGACTTGAACAGGGGTAGGCAGACCCAGTACTTC
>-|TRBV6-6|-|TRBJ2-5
CASSYWLAQETQYF
TGTGCCAGCAGTTACTGGCTAGCCCAAGAGACCCAGTACTTC
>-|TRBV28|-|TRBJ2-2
CASSLLGTTGTGELFF
TGTGCCAGCAGTTTATTGGGCACCACGGGCACCGGGGAGCTGTTTTTT
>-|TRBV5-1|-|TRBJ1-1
CASTSLGAGKSTEAFF
TGCGCCAGCACCTCCCTCGGGGCAGGGAAGAGCACTGAAGCTTTCTTT
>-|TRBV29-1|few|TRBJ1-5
CSVELPPGGAGQPQHF
TGCAGCGTTGAACTTCCCCCTGGGGGGGCTGGTCAGCCCCAGCATTTT
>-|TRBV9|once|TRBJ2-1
CASSTRQNRAEQFF
TGTGCCAGCAGCACGAGACAGAACCGTGCGGAGCAGTTCTTC
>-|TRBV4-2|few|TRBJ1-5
CASSQDYGVHQPQHF
TGTGCCAGCAGCCAAGACTACGGAGTCCATCAGCCCCAGCATTTT